This entry lists 22 T cell receptor beta chains sequenced from one sample in a study of blood T cell repertoires in COVID-19. TCRdb's table, derived via immunoSEQ multiplex PCR, lists solely in-frame clones and lacks some. The data hold more than 85,000 clones, with 80% to 90% observed a single time. Sequencing was carried out using PBMCs or T cells enriched from blood (not recorded which). The receptors shown here come from a woman between 50 and 59 years old who had recovered from COVID-19.

The V and J genes are TRBV25-1 and TRBJ1-3; no reliable D call. Deletions cut 3 bases from V and 0 bases from J, with 9 bases between. Germline CDR1 reads MGHDK; CDR2 reads SYGVNS. This CDR3 spans 15 amino acids. The CDR3 DNA follows: TGTGCCAGCAGTGATGGTGGTAGCTCTGGAAACACCATATATTTT. Translation: CASSDGGSSGNTIYF. The whole variable domain, remainder taken from reference TRBV25-1 and TRBJ1-3, is EADIYQTPRYLVIGTGKKITLECSQTMGHDKMYWYQQDPGMELHLIHYSYGVNSTEKGDLSSESTVSRIRTEHFPLTLESARPSHTSQYLCASSDGGSSGNTIYFGEGSWLTVV.

In nucleotides, the CDR3 is TGTGCCAGCACCAGAGACAGGGCGCTCCTTTTCCACGAGCAGTACTTC. Translated, it gives CASTRDRALLFHEQYF. The V call is TRBV2, the J call TRBJ2-7; TRBD1 matches 7 bases. The ends lost 7 bases at V and 5 bases at J; junction bases unmatched: 17. The CDR3 has 16 amino acids. The germline gives CDR1 SNHLY, CDR2 FYNNEI.

The chain carries TRBV11-1 and TRBJ1-2; no clear D gene. The CDR3 length is 13 residues. V was cut by 2 bases and J by 12 bases, with 16 bases left in between. Germline-derived CDR1 and CDR2 are SGHAT and FQDESV (reference sequence). CDR3 DNA: TGTGCCAGCAGCTTAATATTGCAGCAGGTCCACACCTTC. It specifies CASSLILQQVHTF.

The chain recombines TRBV7-6 with TRBJ1-6, with a weak D call TRBD1 (6 bases). V was shortened by 3 bases and J by 9 bases, with 9 bases between the two germline ends. The CDR3 is 13 residues long. Germline CDR1 and CDR2: SGHVS and FNYEAQ. Written as DNA, the CDR3 is TGTGCCAGCAGCTTGACAGGTCCTTCACCCCTCCACTTT. Protein: CASSLTGPSPLHF.

The chain employs TRBV5-1 and TRBJ2-2; 7 bases fit TRBD1. The CDR3 sequence is 14 residues long. Germline values: CDR1 SGHRS, CDR2 YFSETQ. Germline trimming cut 4 bases from V and 8 bases from J; bases unmatched to any gene: 8. For the CDR3, the DNA is TGCGCCAGCAGCCCAGGGGGAATTTTGGGGGAGCTGTTTTTT. Translating it yields CASSPGGILGELFF.

This sequence joins TRBV6-4 and TRBJ2-2; D unresolved. CDR1 MRHNA and CDR2 SNTAGT come from the germline V gene. This CDR3 comprises 14 residues. Trimming removed 4 bases from V and 2 bases from J, with 8 bases in between. CDR3 sequence reads: CASSAQTNTGELFF. As DNA, the CDR3 is TGTGCCAGCAGTGCGCAGACAAACACCGGGGAGCTGTTTTTT.

V and J are TRBV2 and TRBJ2-4, with 8 bases lining up with TRBD2. Germline V lookup: CDR1 SNHLY, CDR2 FYNNEI. V shed 3 bases and J 6 bases; nucleotides not matched to a gene: 7. This CDR3 is built from 15 residues. The CDR3 here is CASSDQGRGGNIQYF. Written as DNA, the CDR3 is TGTGCCAGCAGTGACCAGGGCCGGGGGGGAAACATTCAGTACTTC. Using reference TRBV2 and TRBJ2-4 for the parts outside the CDR3, the full variable domain is EPEVTQTPSHQVTQMGQEVILRCVPISNHLYFYWYRQILGQKVEFLVSFYNNEISEKSEIFDDQFSVERPDGSNFTLKIRSTKLEDSAMYFCASSDQGRGGNIQYFGAGTRLSVL.

This chain joins TRBV10-3 and TRBJ2-3, with 7 bases fitting TRBD2. The CDR3 is made up of 15 amino acids. Germline V gives CDR1 ENHRY, CDR2 SYGVKD. V lost 3 bases, J lost 3 bases, and 6 bases stayed unmatched. CDR3 sequence: CAISDWRERTDTQYF. The DNA for the CDR3 is TGTGCCATCAGTGATTGGCGGGAGAGGACAGATACGCAGTATTTT.

V is TRBV5-6 and J is TRBJ2-7, with 7 positions matching TRBD1. The V segment lost 7 bases and the J segment 3 bases; nucleotides outside the gene matches: 13. CDR1 and CDR2 from the germline V gene are SGHDT and YYEEEE. CDR3 size: 15 residues. The CDR3, as DNA: TGTGCCAGCGGATTCGGACAGGAAATAGTCTACGAGCAGTACTTC. The encoded protein is CASGFGQEIVYEQYF.

This sequence joins TRBV3-1 (or the pseudogene TRBV3-2) and TRBJ2-6; weak D call: TRBD2 (6 bases). V lost 2 bases and J lost 2, with 13 bases in between. This CDR3 is built from 17 residues. Germline values: CDR1 LGHDT, CDR2 YNNKEL (reference sequence). The CDR3 DNA sequence: TGTGCCAGCAGCCAATGGGGGGAGGCAGCTGGGGCCAACGTCCTGACTTTC. Its protein product is CASSQWGEAAGANVLTF.

The chain couples TRBV12-3 or TRBV12-4 to TRBJ2-7; no clear D. The CDR3 covers 13 residues. V dropped 1 base and J dropped 3 bases, with 7 bases sitting between them. The CDR3, as DNA: TGTGCCAGCAGTTTAGTCGGCGGCTACGAGCAGTACTTC. As protein: CASSLVGGYEQYF.

This clone is a singleton in its sample. The V and J genes are TRBV30 and TRBJ2-7; 9 bases map to TRBD2. Germline trimming cut 3 bases from V and 7 bases from J; bases unmatched to any gene: 7. The CDR3 is 13 residues long. CDR1 and CDR2 from the germline V gene are GTSNPN and SVGIG (reference sequence). The CDR3 DNA reads TGTGCCTGGAGGATAGCGGGAGCAGTAGAGCAGTACTTC. Translated: CAWRIAGAVEQYF.

The chain carries TRBV9 and TRBJ1-1; the D gene is possibly TRBD1 (6 bases). CDR1 and CDR2 from the germline V gene are SGDLS and YYNGEE. Trimming took off 5 bases at V and 1 base at J, with 9 bases between the two ends. The CDR3 covers 13 residues. CDR3 nucleotide sequence: TGTGCCAGCAGTCAACAGGGGAACACTGAAGCTTTCTTT. Translating gives CASSQQGNTEAFF. The whole variable domain, filled in from reference TRBV9 and TRBJ1-1, reads DSGVTQTPKHLITATGQRVTLRCSPRSGDLSVYWYQQSLDQGLQFLIQYYNGEERAKGNILERFSAQQFPDLHSELNLSSLELGDSALYFCASSQQGNTEAFFGQGTRLTVV.

The rearrangement joins TRBV5-4 to TRBJ1-2, with D perhaps matching TRBD1 (6 bases). The germline V gene has CDR1 SGHNT and CDR2 YYREEE (reference sequence). The CDR3 is 12 residues long. V lost 4 bases, J lost 7 bases, and 11 bases lay in between. Here the CDR3 reads CASSQQGSGYTF. For the CDR3, the DNA is TGTGCCAGCAGCCAACAGGGTTCTGGCTACACCTTC.

This chain links TRBV5-5 with TRBJ2-3; D ambiguous. The V and J ends lost 4 bases and 4 bases respectively, with 13 bases between them. Germline CDR1 and CDR2: SGHKS and YYEKEE (reference sequence). CDR3 length: 14 amino acids. The CDR3: CASSRPLRADTQYF. In DNA form, the CDR3 reads TGTGCCAGCAGCCGACCCCTACGGGCAGATACGCAGTATTTT. The entire variable domain, with the rest obtained from reference TRBV5-5 and TRBJ2-3, is as follows: DAGVTQSPTHLIKTRGQQVTLRCSPISGHKSVSWYQQVLGQGPQFIFQYYEKEERGRGNFPDRFSARQFPNYSSELNVNALLLGDSALYLCASSRPLRADTQYFGPGTRLTVL.

This sequence joins TRBV5-1 and TRBJ1-1, with D possibly matching TRBD1 (5 bases). The CDR3 is 13 residues long. CDR1 is SGHRS, CDR2 YFSETQ, per germline. Trimming removed 4 bases at V and 7 bases at J, with 14 bases between. CDR3 sequence: CASSLQGKGEAFF. The CDR3 DNA reads TGCGCCAGCAGCCTCCAGGGAAAGGGTGAAGCTTTCTTT. The full variable domain, with the rest looked up from reference TRBV5-1 and TRBJ1-1, is KAGVTQTPRYLIKTRGQQVTLSCSPISGHRSVSWYQQTPGQGLQFLFEYFSETQRNKGNFPGRFSGRQFSNSRSEMNVSTLELGDSALYLCASSLQGKGEAFFGQGTRLTVV.

V is TRBV19 and J is TRBJ2-3; TRBD2 agrees at 12 bases. V lost 6 bases to trimming and J lost 4 bases; unmatched junction nucleotides: 8. Germline-derived CDR1 and CDR2 are LNHDA and SQIVND (reference sequence). This CDR3 is built from 16 residues. CDR3 nucleotide sequence: TGTGCCAGTAGCCGACTAGCGGGGGATGGGGCAGATACGCAGTATTTT. Protein: CASSRLAGDGADTQYF.

The chain is built from TRBV5-5 and TRBJ1-3; D possibly corresponds to TRBD1 (5 bases). Germline values: CDR1 SGHKS, CDR2 YYEKEE (reference sequence). This CDR3 spans 15 amino acids. Trimming stripped 3 bases from V and 3 bases from J, with 13 bases between. The CDR3 bases are TGTGCCAGCAGCTCGGTCGGGGGTAGTGGAAACACCATATATTTT. Amino acid sequence: CASSSVGGSGNTIYF.

The rearrangement uses TRBV16 and TRBJ2-5, with a weak D call TRBD2 (5 bases). V was cut by 0 bases and J by 2 bases, with 10 bases left in between. CDR3 size: 15 residues. Germline V gene sequence: CDR1 KGHSY, CDR2 FQNENV. The CDR3 loop is CASSQSGSRQETQYF. For the CDR3, the DNA is TGTGCCAGCAGCCAATCTGGGAGTAGGCAAGAGACCCAGTACTTC.

The chain employs TRBV11-2 and TRBJ2-5; 9 bases agree with TRBD2. The CDR3 is 15 residues long. The J segment lost 2 bases and the V segment lost 4 bases, leaving 5 bases of the junction unmatched. CDR1 SGHAT and CDR2 FQNNGV come from the germline V gene. The CDR3: CASSYGTSRQETQYF. DNA for the CDR3: TGTGCCAGCAGCTACGGGACTAGCAGACAAGAGACCCAGTACTTC. Supplemented by reference TRBV11-2 and TRBJ2-5, the full variable domain reads EAGVAQSPRYKIIEKRQSVAFWCNPISGHATLYWYQQILGQGPKLLIQFQNNGVVDDSQLPKDRFSAERLKGVDSTLKIQPAKLEDSAVYLCASSYGTSRQETQYFGPGTRLLVL.

The J gene is TRBJ2-2, the V gene TRBV11-3; maybe TRBD1 (6 bases). V was trimmed by 5 bases and J by 1 base, leaving 14 bases between them. The CDR3 runs to 16 residues. In germline, CDR1 is SGHNT, CDR2 YENEEA. The CDR3 coding sequence is TGTGCCAGCAGCCCCCGAGGGACACGGAACACCGGGGAGCTGTTTTTT. It yields the protein CASSPRGTRNTGELFF.

The chain links TRBV28 to TRBJ2-1; the D gene is possibly TRBD1 (5 bases). Trimming stripped 2 bases from V and 8 bases from J, with 13 bases between. CDR1 MDHEN and CDR2 SYDVKM come from the germline V gene. The CDR3 loop spans 14 amino acids. The CDR3 nucleotides read TGTGCCAGCAGTTTAACAGGATTCGCCGATGAGCAGTTCTTC. The encoded protein is CASSLTGFADEQFF.